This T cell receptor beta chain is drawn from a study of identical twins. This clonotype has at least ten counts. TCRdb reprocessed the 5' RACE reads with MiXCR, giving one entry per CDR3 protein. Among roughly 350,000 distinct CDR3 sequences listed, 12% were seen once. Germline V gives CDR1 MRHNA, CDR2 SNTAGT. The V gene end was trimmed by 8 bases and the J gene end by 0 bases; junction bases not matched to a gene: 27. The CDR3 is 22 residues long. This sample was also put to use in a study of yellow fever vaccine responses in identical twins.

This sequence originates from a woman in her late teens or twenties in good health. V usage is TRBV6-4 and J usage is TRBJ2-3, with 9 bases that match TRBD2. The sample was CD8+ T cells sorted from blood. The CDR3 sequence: CASPPIRLAENTAPLSTDTQYF. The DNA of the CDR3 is TGTGCCAGCCCACCCATTAGACTAGCGGAGAACACAGCCCCTTTGAGCACAGATACGCAGTATTTT.